The 8 T cell receptor beta chains presented below share a single source sample, sequenced in a study of cytomegalovirus exposure and HLA in healthy donors. Assay: immunoSEQ multiplex PCR; the TCRdb copy retains only in-frame clones and omits some. The repertoire includes about 55,000 clones, over 75% of them detected once, and over 3% sits in the top ten. What was sequenced was PBMCs. The receptors were sampled from a man younger than 35 in good health and CMV-seronegative.

This chain connects TRBV14 to TRBJ2-1; TRBD2 is a possible D gene (5 bases). V was trimmed by 4 bases and J by 5 bases, leaving 12 bases between them. The CDR3 length is 14 residues. The germline V gene encodes CDR1 SGHDN and CDR2 FVKESK. The CDR3 protein is CASSPGLVDNEQFF. The DNA of the CDR3 is TGTGCCAGCAGCCCCGGACTGGTTGACAATGAGCAGTTCTTC.

The CDR3 DNA reads as TGCGCCAGCGCCACTAGCGGGACAGAGACCCAGTACTTC. As protein: CASATSGTETQYF. The gene calls are TRBV5-1 and TRBJ2-5; 10 bases map to TRBD2. This CDR3 comprises 13 residues. The J segment lost 4 bases and the V segment lost 7 bases, leaving 4 bases of the junction unmatched. CDR1 is SGHRS, CDR2 YFSETQ, per germline.

V is TRBV4-1 and J is TRBJ2-7, with D possibly being TRBD1 (6 bases). This CDR3 spans 15 amino acids. Germline CDR1 reads MGHRA; CDR2 reads YSYEKL. Trimming cost V 5 bases and J 0 bases, with 14 bases left between them. The CDR3, as DNA: TGCGCCAGCAGCAACCCGGGACAAAGCTCCTACGAGCAGTACTTC. Translation: CASSNPGQSSYEQYF.

The chain is built from TRBV5-5 and TRBJ2-7; the match to TRBD2 covers 10 bases. Trimming at V came to 0 bases and at J to 4 bases, leaving 1 base not matched to a gene. The CDR3 totals 14 residues. CDR1 and CDR2 from the germline V gene are SGHKS and YYEKEE (reference sequence). The CDR3 bases are TGTGCCAGCAGCTTGGAACTAGCGGGGTACGAGCAGTACTTC. This translates into CASSLELAGYEQYF.

This rearrangement joins TRBV29-1 to TRBJ1-1; D ambiguous. Germline V CDR1 and CDR2: SQVTM, ANQGSEA. Trimming removed 6 bases from V and 1 base from J, with 9 bases in between. The CDR3 covers 12 residues. The CDR3 sequence: CSVAHWNTEAFF. CDR3 bases: TGCAGCGTGGCCCATTGGAACACTGAAGCTTTCTTT.

The chain couples TRBV6-1 to TRBJ1-1; D remains ambiguous. The CDR3 runs 14 residues. Germline CDR1 is MNHNS and CDR2 is SASEGT. The germline V and J ends were trimmed by 3 bases and 0 bases, with 8 bases remaining between them. DNA for the CDR3: TGTGCCAGCAGTGACAGACACATGAACACTGAAGCTTTCTTT. Protein product: CASSDRHMNTEAFF.

V gene TRBV5-4 combines with J gene TRBJ2-1; weak D call: TRBD2 (5 bases). The CDR3 spans 14 residues. Germline values: CDR1 SGHNT, CDR2 YYREEE (reference sequence). Trimming removed 1 base at V and 0 bases at J, with 5 bases between. CDR3 loop: CASSLRDSYNEQFF. The DNA for the CDR3 is TGTGCCAGCAGCTTGCGGGACTCCTACAATGAGCAGTTCTTC.

This clone was counted a single time. The rearrangement links TRBV4-1 to TRBJ2-7, with D perhaps TRBD2 (6 bases). The V and J ends lost 2 bases and 7 bases respectively, with 9 bases between them. Germline CDR1 reads MGHRA; CDR2 reads YSYEKL. This CDR3 is 12 amino acids long. CDR3: CASSQTGTEQYF. The CDR3 DNA follows: TGCGCCAGCAGCCAAACGGGGACTGAGCAGTACTTC.